The 15 T cell receptor beta chains presented below share a single source sample, sequenced in a study of technical replicates of blood from several donors. TCRdb's table, derived via immunoSEQ multiplex PCR, lists solely in-frame clones and lacks some. The sample includes about 87,000 clones, around 93% seen only once; the top ten take under 0.4%. Source material: T cells isolated from PBMCs. These receptors were obtained from a human donor in good health.

The gene calls are TRBV18 and TRBJ1-1, with unresolved D. Trimming removed 6 bases from V and 3 bases from J, with 11 bases in between. This CDR3 comprises 13 residues. Germline V gives CDR1 KGHSH, CDR2 LQKENI. This chain's CDR3 is CASSQSQDTEAFF. As DNA, the CDR3 is TGTGCCAGCTCTCAGAGCCAGGACACTGAAGCTTTCTTT.

CDR3 sequence: CASSPHGGGTNEKLFF. The CDR3 bases are TGTGCCAGCAGCCCCCATGGGGGGGGCACTAATGAAAAACTGTTTTTT. The chain recombines TRBV9 with TRBJ1-4, with TRBD1 as a possible D gene (6 bases). Trimming took 4 bases from V and 2 from J, leaving 15 bases between them. From germline, CDR1 is SGDLS and CDR2 YYNGEE. The CDR3 has 16 amino acids.

The chain has TRBV7-6 and TRBJ2-7, with 9 positions matching TRBD2. Germline V gene data show CDR1 as SGHVS and CDR2 as FNYEAQ. This CDR3 contains 15 residues. The J segment lost 2 bases and the V segment lost 4 bases, leaving 6 bases of the junction unmatched. CDR3 loop: CASSSGLAVTYEQYF. The DNA of the CDR3 is TGTGCCAGCAGCTCGGGACTAGCTGTTACCTACGAGCAGTACTTC.

This chain links TRBV7-8 with TRBJ1-1; tentatively, D is TRBD1 (5 bases). Germline values: CDR1 SGHVS, CDR2 FQNEAQ. This CDR3 is 15 amino acids long. With 2 bases removed from V and 1 base from J, the gap between germline ends came to 11 bases. The CDR3 bases are TGTGCCAGCAGCTTAACCGGGGGTCCGAACACTGAAGCTTTCTTT. The encoded protein is CASSLTGGPNTEAFF.

This clone came up once. This rearrangement joins TRBV19 to TRBJ1-3; 7 bases agree with TRBD1. Germline V gene data show CDR1 as LNHDA and CDR2 as SQIVND (reference sequence). Trimming removed 7 bases from V and 0 bases from J; junction bases left unmatched: 9. The CDR3 is 16 amino acids. The CDR3 DNA reads TGTGCCAGTACCACAGGGGAATCATACTCTGGAAACACCATATATTTT. This translates into CASTTGESYSGNTIYF.

V is TRBV14 and J is TRBJ2-1; 10 bases agree with TRBD2. V lost 0 bases to trimming and J lost 8 bases; unmatched junction nucleotides: 10. The CDR3 is 17 amino acids. The germline gives CDR1 SGHDN, CDR2 FVKESK. For the CDR3, the DNA is TGTGCCAGCAGCCAAGATAGAGCGGGAGGGCCTTCGGATGAGCAGTTCTTC. Encoded protein: CASSQDRAGGPSDEQFF.

The chain has TRBV10-3 and TRBJ2-2; D is unresolved. Trimming took 0 bases from V and 13 from J, leaving 9 bases between them. The CDR3 covers 12 residues. Germline lookup yields CDR1 ENHRY and CDR2 SYGVKD. CDR3 sequence (DNA): TGTGCCATCAGTGAGTCATCTTTCGGGCTGTTTTTT. The encoded protein is CAISESSFGLFF.

This clone was seen only once. The rearrangement uses TRBV29-1 and TRBJ1-1; no clear D. The CDR3 has 13 amino acids. V lost 7 bases, J lost 4 bases, and 16 bases lay in between. Germline assignment: CDR1 SQVTM and CDR2 ANQGSEA. The CDR3 DNA is TGCAGCGGCCTCCCAGGAATTAGCACTGAAGCTTTCTTT. It is translated as CSGLPGISTEAFF.

This clone was detected only once. The chain has TRBV25-1 and TRBJ1-4, with 7 nucleotides matching TRBD1. Trimming took 5 bases from V and 5 from J; bases not matched to a gene: 2. The CDR3 covers 13 residues. In germline, CDR1 is MGHDK, CDR2 SYGVNS. The CDR3 sequence: CASSSTGNEKLFF. CDR3 coding DNA: TGTGCCAGCAGTTCGACAGGGAATGAAAAACTGTTTTTT.

This clone was recorded once. CDR3 nucleotide sequence: TGTGCCAGCAGCTTAGTAGGACTACTGTCTGAGCAGTTCTTC. Protein product: CASSLVGLLSEQFF. The genes are TRBV11-2 and TRBJ2-1, with D tentatively TRBD2 (6 bases). The germline V gene encodes CDR1 SGHAT and CDR2 FQNNGV. The CDR3 length is 14 residues. The V gene lost 1 base and the J gene lost 9 bases, with 13 bases spanning the gap.

The V gene is TRBV21-1, the J gene TRBJ2-4; the table gives TRBD1 as D, unverified against the DNA. TRBV21-1 is termed a pseudogene. There are 18 residues in the CDR3. In DNA form, the CDR3 reads TGTGCCAGCAGCAGACACGCAGGGGTCGTAAGTATCAAAAACATTCAGTACTTC. Translated, it gives CASSRHAGVVSIKNIQYF.

As concerns this clone: The DNA is omitted, as the CDR3 cannot be located on it reliably, and the CDR3 follows TCRdb's listing. The gene calls are TRBV5-6 and TRBJ2-5; TRBD2, as called in the table, went unchecked against the DNA. The V gene's germline CDR1 is SGHDT and CDR2 YYEEEE. The CDR3 is 17 amino acids in total, end residues counted. This CDR3 is CASSLGFGAGIQETQYF.

The chain employs TRBV7-9 and TRBJ2-2, with D possibly being TRBD1 (6 bases). V was cut by 5 bases and J by 5 bases, with 24 bases left in between. Germline CDR1 SEHNR, CDR2 FQNEAQ (reference sequence). This CDR3 contains 18 residues. The CDR3 coding sequence is TGTGCCAGCAGCCCCCTTTTTCGGGGCAGGGGCGGGACCGGGGAGCTGTTTTTT. Protein: CASSPLFRGRGGTGELFF.

This chain uses TRBV4-1 with TRBJ1-1; D gene uncertain. Germline V gene data show CDR1 as MGHRA and CDR2 as YSYEKL. The length of the CDR3 is 17 residues. The germline V and J ends were trimmed by 1 base and 0 bases, with 15 bases remaining between them. CDR3 sequence reads: CASSQGRAKSLNTEAFF. CDR3 coding DNA: TGCGCCAGCAGCCAAGGGAGGGCCAAGTCTTTGAACACTGAAGCTTTCTTT.

This chain uses TRBV6-6 with TRBJ2-7; no clear D. Deletions cut 0 bases from V and 2 bases from J, with 14 bases between. This CDR3 is built from 16 residues. CDR1 and CDR2 from the germline V gene are MNHNY and SVGAGI (reference sequence). CDR3 sequence reads: CASSYSIRSSAYEQYF. CDR3 DNA sequence: TGTGCCAGCAGTTACTCGATCCGTAGCTCCGCCTACGAGCAGTACTTC.